This T cell receptor (beta chain) emerged from a study of cytomegalovirus exposure and HLA in healthy donors. Vbeta (60) and Jbeta (13) primers were used in the PCR. Data came from immunoSEQ multiplex PCR; TCRdb stores just in-frame clones and leaves some out. The sample lists 150,000 to 200,000 clones, roughly 86% occurring once. As to this clone: Its antigen is as yet unknown.

Study results and limitations: Some TCR beta chains (more than 150 of them) were listed as cytomegalovirus-associated. Earlier results showed most TCR beta V segments being productive about 90% or about 30% of the time. A later analysis reported that several of the most significant clusters appeared to be linked to common viral pathogens, among them Epstein-Barr virus.

This sequence was found in a man aged 35 to 55 in good health and CMV-seropositive. Material: PBMCs.

CDR3 amino acids: CASSTRDSVDEQYF. CDR3 sequence (DNA): TGTGCCAGCAGCACCCGGGACTCCGTCGACGAGCAGTACTTC. The V gene is TRBV11-2, the J gene TRBJ2-7; D may be TRBD2 (6 bases). The CDR3 is 14 residues long. CDR1 is SGHAT, CDR2 FQNNGV, per germline. V was pared by 5 bases and J by 5 bases, with 16 bases between.